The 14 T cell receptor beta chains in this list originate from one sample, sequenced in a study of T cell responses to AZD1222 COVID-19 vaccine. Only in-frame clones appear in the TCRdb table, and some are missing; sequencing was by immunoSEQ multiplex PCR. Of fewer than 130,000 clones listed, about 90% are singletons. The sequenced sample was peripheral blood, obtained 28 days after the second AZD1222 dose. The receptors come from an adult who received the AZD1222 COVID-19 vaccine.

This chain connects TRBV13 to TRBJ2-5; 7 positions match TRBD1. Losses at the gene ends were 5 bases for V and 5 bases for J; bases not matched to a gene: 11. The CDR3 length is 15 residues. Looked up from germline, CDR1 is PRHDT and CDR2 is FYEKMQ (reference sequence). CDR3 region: CASSNRQGSVETQYF. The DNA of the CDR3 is TGTGCCAGCAGCAACCGACAGGGTAGTGTGGAGACCCAGTACTTC.

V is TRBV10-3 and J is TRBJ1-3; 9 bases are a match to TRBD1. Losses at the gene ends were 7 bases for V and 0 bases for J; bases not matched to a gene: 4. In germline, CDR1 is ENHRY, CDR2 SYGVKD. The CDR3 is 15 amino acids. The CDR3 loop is CAITGTGTSGNTIYF. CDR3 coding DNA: TGTGCCATCACCGGGACAGGGACCTCTGGAAACACCATATATTTT.

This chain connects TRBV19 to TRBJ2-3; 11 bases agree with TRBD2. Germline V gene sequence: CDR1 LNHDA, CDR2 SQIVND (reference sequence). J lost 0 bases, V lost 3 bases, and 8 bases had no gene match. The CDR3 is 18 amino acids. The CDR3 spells CASSMALAGGLSTDTQYF. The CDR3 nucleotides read TGTGCCAGTAGTATGGCCCTAGCGGGGGGACTTAGCACAGATACGCAGTATTTT.

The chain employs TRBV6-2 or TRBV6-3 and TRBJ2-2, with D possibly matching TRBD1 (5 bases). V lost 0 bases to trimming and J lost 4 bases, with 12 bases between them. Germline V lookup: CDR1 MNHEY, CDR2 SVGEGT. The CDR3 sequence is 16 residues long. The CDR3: CASSYSEGAVTGELFF. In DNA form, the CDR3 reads TGTGCCAGCAGTTACTCGGAAGGGGCAGTCACCGGGGAGCTGTTTTTT.

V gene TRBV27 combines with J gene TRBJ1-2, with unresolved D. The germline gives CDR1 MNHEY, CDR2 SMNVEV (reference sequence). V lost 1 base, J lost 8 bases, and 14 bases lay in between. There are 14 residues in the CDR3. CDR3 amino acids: CASSLWEGGDGYTF. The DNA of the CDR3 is TGTGCCAGCAGTTTATGGGAAGGCGGTGACGGCTACACCTTC.

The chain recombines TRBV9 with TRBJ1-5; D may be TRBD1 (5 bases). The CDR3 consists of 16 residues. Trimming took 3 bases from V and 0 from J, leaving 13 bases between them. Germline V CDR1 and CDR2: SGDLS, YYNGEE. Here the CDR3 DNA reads TGTGCCAGCAGCGCGGGGGGGGTGAATAGCAATCAGCCCCAGCATTTT. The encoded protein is CASSAGGVNSNQPQHF.

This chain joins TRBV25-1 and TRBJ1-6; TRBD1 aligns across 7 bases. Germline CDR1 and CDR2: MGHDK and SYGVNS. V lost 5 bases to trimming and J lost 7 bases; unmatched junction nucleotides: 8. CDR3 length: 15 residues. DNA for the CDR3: TGTGCCAGCAGTCCGCAGACAGGGCAAAATTCACCCCTCCACTTT. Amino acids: CASSPQTGQNSPLHF.

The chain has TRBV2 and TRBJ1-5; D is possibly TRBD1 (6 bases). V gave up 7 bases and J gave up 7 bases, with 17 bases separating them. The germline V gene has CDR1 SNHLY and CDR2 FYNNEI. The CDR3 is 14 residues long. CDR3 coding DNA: TGTGCCAGCACTGACTGGGGGGCGAGGCAGCCCCAGCATTTT. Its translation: CASTDWGARQPQHF.

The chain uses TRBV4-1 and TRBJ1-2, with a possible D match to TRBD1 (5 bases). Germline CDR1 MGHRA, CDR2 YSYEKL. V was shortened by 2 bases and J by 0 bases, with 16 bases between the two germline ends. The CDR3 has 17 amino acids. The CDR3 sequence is CASSQFKNRRTNYGYTF. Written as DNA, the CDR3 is TGCGCCAGCAGCCAATTTAAGAACAGGAGAACTAACTATGGCTACACCTTC.

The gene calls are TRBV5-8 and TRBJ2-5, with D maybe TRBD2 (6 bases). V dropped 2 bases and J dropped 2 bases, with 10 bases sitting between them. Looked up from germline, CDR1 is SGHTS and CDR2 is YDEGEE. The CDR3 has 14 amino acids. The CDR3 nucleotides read TGTGCCAGCAGCTTAGGGGACTCGCAAGAGACCCAGTACTTC. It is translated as CASSLGDSQETQYF.

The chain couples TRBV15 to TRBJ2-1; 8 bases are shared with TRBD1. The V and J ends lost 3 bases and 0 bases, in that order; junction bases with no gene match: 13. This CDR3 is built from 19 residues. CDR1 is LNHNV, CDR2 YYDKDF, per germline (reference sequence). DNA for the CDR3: TGTGCCACCAGCAGTGTCGAGGGCGGACAGGGTAGCTCCTACAATGAGCAGTTCTTC. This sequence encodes CATSSVEGGQGSSYNEQFF.

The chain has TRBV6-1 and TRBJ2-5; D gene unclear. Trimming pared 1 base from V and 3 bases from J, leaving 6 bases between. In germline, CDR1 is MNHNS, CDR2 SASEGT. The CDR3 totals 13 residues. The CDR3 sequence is CASSEGFEETQYF. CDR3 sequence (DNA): TGTGCCAGCAGTGAAGGGTTCGAAGAGACCCAGTACTTC.

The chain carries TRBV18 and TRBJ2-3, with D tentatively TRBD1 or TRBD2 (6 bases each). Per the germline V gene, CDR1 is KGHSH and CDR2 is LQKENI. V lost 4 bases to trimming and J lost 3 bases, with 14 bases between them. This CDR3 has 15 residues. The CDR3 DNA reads TGTGCCAGCTCACTCGGGAGAGGGGGAACAGATACGCAGTATTTT. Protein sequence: CASSLGRGGTDTQYF. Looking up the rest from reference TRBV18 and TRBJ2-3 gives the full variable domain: NAGVMQNPRHLVRRRGQEARLRCSPMKGHSHVYWYRQLPEEGLKFMVYLQKENIIDESGMPKERFSAEFPKEGPSILRIQQVVRGDSAAYFCASSLGRGGTDTQYFGPGTRLTVL.

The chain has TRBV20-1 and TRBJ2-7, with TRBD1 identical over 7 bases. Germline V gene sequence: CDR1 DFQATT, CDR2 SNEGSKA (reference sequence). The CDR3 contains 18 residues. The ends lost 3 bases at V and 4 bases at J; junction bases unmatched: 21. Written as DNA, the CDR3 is TGCAGTGCTAGTGACCCCTTCCCTTCAAGACAGGGATTTTACGAGCAGTACTTC. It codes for CSASDPFPSRQGFYEQYF.